These 29 T cell receptor beta chains came from one sample sequenced in a study of T cell repertoires in cytomegalovirus infection. TCRdb recomputed calls from the reads with MiXCR, one row per CDR3 protein. The data hold under 50,000 distinct CDR3 sequences, with about a fifth observed a single time. The antigens of these receptors remain unknown. Sequences were derived from CD8+ T cells from cultured PBMCs, sampled from culture after CMV antigen stimulation. These receptors originate from a human donor in good health (CMV status not recorded). Some clones in this sample may be carry-over from other donors' samples.

J is TRBJ1-6 and V is TRBV12-3 or TRBV12-4; possible D gene TRBD1, 5 bases. The CDR3 is 16 residues long. V shed 3 bases and J shed 12 bases, with 21 bases lying between them. CDR3 bases: TGTGCCAGCAGTTTCTCGGCCCCGGGGCCCCCAAGACCCCTCCACTTT. It is translated as CASSFSAPGPPRPLHF.

This clonotype was seen more than once but under ten times. V gene TRBV28 combines with J gene TRBJ2-3; D remains unclear. This CDR3 contains 15 residues. Trimming cost V 2 bases and J 2 bases, with 11 bases left between them. The germline CDR1 and CDR2 sequences are MDHEN and SYDVKM. The CDR3 DNA follows: TGTGCCAGCAGTTTAGGGTCCTTAAACACAGATACGCAGTATTTT. Translated, it gives CASSLGSLNTDTQYF.

On this clonotype itself: This may come from a read error, since a much larger clone is one base off. The J gene is TRBJ2-5, the V gene TRBV6-2 or TRBV6-3; D gene uncertain. The CDR3 contains 15 residues. CDR1 is MNHEY, CDR2 SVGEGT, per germline. CDR3 protein: CAGSYSTAGKETQYF. CDR3 coding DNA: TGTGCCGGCAGTTACTCGACGGCAGGCAAAGAGACCCAGTACTTC.

Only a few counts were recorded for this clonotype. The CDR3 nucleotides are TGTGCCAGCAGCCCTTCTGGCAACACTGAAGCTTTCTTT. It yields the protein CASSPSGNTEAFF. The gene calls are TRBV7-8 and TRBJ1-1; no firm D call. CDR3 length equals 13 residues. CDR1 and CDR2 from the germline V gene are SGHVS and FQNEAQ. V lost 5 bases to trimming and J lost 2 bases, with 9 bases between them. Full variable domain (rest looked up from reference TRBV7-8 and TRBJ1-1): GAGVSQSPRYKVAKRGQDVALRCDPISGHVSLFWYQQALGQGPEFLTYFQNEAQLDKSGLPSDRFFAERPEGSVSTLKIQRTQQEDSAVYLCASSPSGNTEAFFGQGTRLTVV.

This rearrangement joins TRBV4-3 to TRBJ2-7; 8 nucleotides align to TRBD1. This CDR3 is 18 amino acids long. Unmatched junction bases numbered 17, after V lost 4 bases and J lost 3 bases. Germline values: CDR1 LGHNA, CDR2 YSLEER. The CDR3 reads CASSPAPQGDIRNYEQYF. CDR3 coding DNA: TGCGCCAGCAGCCCGGCCCCACAGGGGGACATTCGGAACTACGAGCAGTACTTC.

At least ten counts were recorded for this clonotype. The gene calls are TRBV7-2 and TRBJ2-5; TRBD2 matches 7 bases. V dropped 0 bases and J dropped 7; count of bases not matched to a gene: 5. Germline CDR1 SGHTA, CDR2 FQGNSA. This CDR3 has 14 residues. CDR3 residues: CASSLAGGFWTQYF. The CDR3 DNA reads TGTGCCAGCAGCTTAGCGGGAGGGTTTTGGACCCAGTACTTC.

V gene TRBV15 combines with J gene TRBJ2-5; 10 bases match TRBD2. The CDR3 loop spans 15 amino acids. The germline V gene encodes CDR1 LNHNV and CDR2 YYDKDF (reference sequence). The V segment lost 1 base and the J segment 3 bases; nucleotides outside the gene matches: 2. The DNA of the CDR3 is TGTGCCACCAGCAGAGGGCTAGCGGGGGAAGAGACCCAGTACTTC. It specifies CATSRGLAGEETQYF.

The rearrangement links TRBV7-9 to TRBJ2-3; the D is unclear. The CDR3 is made up of 13 amino acids. Trimming pared 6 bases from V and 1 base from J, leaving 8 bases between. Per the germline V gene, CDR1 is SEHNR and CDR2 is FQNEAQ (reference sequence). CDR3 DNA sequence: TGTGCCAGCAGGAATACGCGCACAGATACGCAGTATTTT. Translating gives CASRNTRTDTQYF.

This clonotype was recorded many times. This chain links TRBV4-1 with TRBJ2-5; no reliable D call. The CDR3 spans 12 residues. Trimming left V 3 bases short and J 5 bases short, with 7 bases between. Germline V CDR1 and CDR2: MGHRA, YSYEKL. The CDR3 DNA follows: TGCGCCAGCAGCCATAGAGACGAGACCCAGTACTTC. Translated: CASSHRDETQYF.

This chain uses TRBV6-2 or TRBV6-3 with TRBJ1-1, with a weak D call TRBD1 (5 bases). V was shortened by 0 bases and J by 1 base, with 9 bases between the two germline ends. The CDR3 runs to 15 residues. Per germline, CDR1 MNHEY and CDR2 SVGEGT. CDR3 residues: CASSYSRQPNTEAFF. CDR3 sequence (DNA): TGTGCCAGCAGTTACTCGAGACAGCCGAACACTGAAGCTTTCTTT.

This chain links TRBV19 with TRBJ1-2, with D unresolved. CDR1 is LNHDA and CDR2 is SQIVND in the germline V gene (reference sequence). The V and J ends lost 3 bases and 6 bases respectively, with 14 bases between them. The CDR3 is made up of 14 amino acids. The chain's CDR3 is CASSMTWRGDGYTF. The CDR3 DNA is TGTGCCAGTAGTATGACATGGAGAGGAGATGGCTACACCTTC. Drawing the rest from reference TRBV19 and TRBJ1-2, the complete variable domain is DGGITQSPKYLFRKEGQNVTLSCEQNLNHDAMYWYRQDPGQGLRLIYYSQIVNDFQKGDIAEGYSVSREKKESFPLTVTSAQKNPTAFYLCASSMTWRGDGYTFGSGTRLTVV.

The rearrangement joins TRBV20-1 to TRBJ1-1; possibly TRBD1 for D (6 bases). CDR1 is DFQATT, CDR2 SNEGSKA, per germline (reference sequence). The V gene lost 8 bases and the J gene lost 4 bases, with 14 bases spanning the gap. This CDR3 has 12 residues. The CDR3 protein is CSLRGGGTEAFF. The CDR3 DNA reads TGCAGTCTTAGGGGAGGGGGCACTGAAGCTTTCTTT.

This clonotype came up a few times. The genes are TRBV9 and TRBJ2-7, with 10 bases matching TRBD2. The CDR3 is 15 amino acids. Germline CDR1 is SGDLS and CDR2 is YYNGEE. V dropped 3 bases and J dropped 1; count of bases not matched to a gene: 4. As DNA, the CDR3 is TGTGCCAGCAGCGCCGTAGCGGGAGGTTCCTACGAGCAGTACTTC. It yields the protein CASSAVAGGSYEQYF. Full variable domain (outside the CDR3, taken from reference TRBV9 and TRBJ2-7): DSGVTQTPKHLITATGQRVTLRCSPRSGDLSVYWYQQSLDQGLQFLIQYYNGEERAKGNILERFSAQQFPDLHSELNLSSLELGDSALYFCASSAVAGGSYEQYFGPGTRLTVT.

Only a few counts were recorded for this clonotype. The chain has TRBV6-2 or TRBV6-3 and TRBJ1-5, with TRBD1 matching over 9 bases. CDR1 is MNHEY, CDR2 SVGEGT, per germline. Trimming cost V 6 bases and J 2 bases; bases outside gene matches: 14. The CDR3 runs 18 residues. The DNA for the CDR3 is TGTGCCAGCAGCCTGGGGACAGGGTTGCTTGTTGGCAATCAGCCCCAGCATTTT. It is translated as CASSLGTGLLVGNQPQHF.

The sample holds a few counts of this clonotype. This chain links TRBV12-3 or TRBV12-4 with TRBJ2-2; D not certain. V shed 2 bases and J shed 6 bases, with 4 bases lying between them. CDR3 size: 12 residues. The CDR3 is CASSLIPGELFF. DNA of the CDR3: TGTGCCAGCAGTTTAATCCCCGGGGAGCTGTTTTTT.

This clonotype came up a few times. V is TRBV28 and J is TRBJ2-7, with 10 bases identical to TRBD2. Germline V gives CDR1 MDHEN, CDR2 SYDVKM. V dropped 3 bases and J dropped 5; count of bases not matched to a gene: 7. This CDR3 has 15 amino acids. Written as DNA, the CDR3 is TGTGCCAGCAGTTTTAGCGGGAGGCCCGCCAACGAGCAGTACTTC. It specifies CASSFSGRPANEQYF.

In its sample, this clonotype was seen a few times. The gene calls are TRBV7-6 and TRBJ2-3; D is undetermined. This CDR3 has 13 residues. Germline V gives CDR1 SGHVS, CDR2 FNYEAQ. The V gene lost 6 bases and the J gene lost 5 bases, with 12 bases spanning the gap. CDR3 residues: CASREGMGDTQYF. Here the CDR3 DNA reads TGTGCCAGCAGGGAAGGAATGGGAGATACGCAGTATTTT.

In its sample, this clonotype was seen a few times. The gene calls are TRBV7-9 and TRBJ2-7, with D perhaps TRBD1 or TRBD2 (6 bases each). This CDR3 region has 14 residues. CDR1 and CDR2 (germline): SEHNR, FQNEAQ (reference sequence). With 1 base removed from V and 7 bases from J, the gap between germline ends came to 14 bases. The CDR3 is CASSLVRGQGEQYF. CDR3 nucleotides: TGTGCCAGCAGCTTAGTACGGGGGCAGGGGGAGCAGTACTTC.

This clonotype was picked up many times. This chain uses TRBV19 with TRBJ2-1, with 9 bases aligning to TRBD1. Unmatched junction bases numbered 16, after V lost 5 bases and J lost 5 bases. The V gene's germline CDR1 is LNHDA and CDR2 SQIVND (reference sequence). The CDR3 consists of 18 residues. This chain's CDR3 is CASSRIGTGSYVHNEQFF. DNA for the CDR3: TGTGCCAGTAGTCGCATCGGGACAGGGTCTTACGTCCACAATGAGCAGTTCTTC. The variable domain in full, completed from reference TRBV19 and TRBJ2-1, reads DGGITQSPKYLFRKEGQNVTLSCEQNLNHDAMYWYRQDPGQGLRLIYYSQIVNDFQKGDIAEGYSVSREKKESFPLTVTSAQKNPTAFYLCASSRIGTGSYVHNEQFFGPGTRLTVL.

V gene TRBV7-2 combines with J gene TRBJ1-4; D is undetermined. CDR3 length: 12 residues. Germline loops: CDR1 SGHTA, CDR2 FQGNSA. V was pared by 1 base and J by 10 bases, with 7 bases between. The CDR3, as DNA: TGTGCCAGCAGCTTAGGGGGTGGAAAACTGTTTTTT. Translating gives CASSLGGGKLFF.

In its sample, this clonotype was seen a few times. This chain connects TRBV5-6 to TRBJ2-7; TRBD1 agrees at 9 bases. CDR3 size: 16 residues. Looked up from germline, CDR1 is SGHDT and CDR2 is YYEEEE. The V segment lost 1 base and the J segment 4 bases; nucleotides outside the gene matches: 9. CDR3 coding DNA: TGTGCCAGCAGCTTGTGGAGGGACAGGGAAGGATACGAGCAGTACTTC. Amino acids: CASSLWRDREGYEQYF.

The chain links TRBV7-6 to TRBJ2-3, with no clear D. CDR3 length equals 15 residues. V dropped 0 bases and J dropped 3 bases, with 10 bases sitting between them. The germline gives CDR1 SGHVS, CDR2 FNYEAQ. The CDR3 sequence: CASSLAVGITDTQYF. The CDR3 coding sequence is TGTGCCAGCAGCTTAGCGGTGGGAATTACAGATACGCAGTATTTT.

This clonotype ranks as medium-sized. CDR3 sequence (DNA): TGTGCCAGCAGGCAGGACAGGGGGCAGTTCTTC. Protein: CASRQDRGQFF. V gene TRBV7-2 combines with J gene TRBJ2-1, with TRBD1 identical over 9 bases. V trimming: 6 bases; J trimming: 12 bases; junction bases outside the gene matches: 3. The CDR3 is made up of 11 amino acids. CDR1 is SGHTA, CDR2 FQGNSA, per germline.

The sample holds a few counts of this clonotype. The genes are TRBV7-3 and TRBJ2-2; D is possibly TRBD1 (5 bases). The CDR3 runs to 15 residues. Trimming shortened V by 5 bases and J by 1 base, and 11 bases separated the two germline ends. Germline V gene sequence: CDR1 SGHTA, CDR2 FQGTGA. In DNA form, the CDR3 reads TGTGCCAGCAGCCCTTGGGGCGGGAACACCGGGGAGCTGTTTTTT. Its translation is CASSPWGGNTGELFF.

This clonotype showed up just a few times. V is TRBV6-5 and J is TRBJ2-7; D is possibly TRBD2 (6 bases). Trimming stripped 2 bases from V and 7 bases from J, with 15 bases between. This CDR3 contains 14 residues. Per germline, CDR1 MNHEY and CDR2 SVGAGI. For the CDR3, the DNA is TGTGCCAGCAGTTACCTGCCACCCGGGGGTGAGCAGTACTTC. Its protein is CASSYLPPGGEQYF.

The gene calls are TRBV19 and TRBJ2-5, with D unclear. Trimming cost V 5 bases and J 0 bases, with 10 bases left between them. CDR1 is LNHDA and CDR2 is SQIVND in the germline V gene (reference sequence). CDR3 length: 14 amino acids. CDR3 in amino acids: CASSPLWYQETQYF. The DNA for the CDR3 is TGTGCCAGTAGTCCTCTTTGGTACCAAGAGACCCAGTACTTC.

This clonotype was found once. The chain uses TRBV7-8 and TRBJ1-1; D might be TRBD1 (5 bases). The CDR3 has 14 residues. The V end lost 5 bases, the J end lost 2 bases, and 12 bases lay between the germline ends. Germline V gene data show CDR1 as SGHVS and CDR2 as FQNEAQ. CDR3 nucleotide sequence: TGTGCCAGCAGCGCGGGACGGAGCAACACTGAAGCTTTCTTT. Protein product: CASSAGRSNTEAFF.

The CDR3 nucleotides are TGTGCCAGCAGCCCTCCGTCTAGGGGGGGTTACAATGAGCAGTTCTTC. This translates into CASSPPSRGGYNEQFF. This chain links TRBV9 with TRBJ2-1, with D perhaps TRBD2 (7 bases). This CDR3 comprises 16 residues. Germline V gene sequence: CDR1 SGDLS, CDR2 YYNGEE. The V end lost 4 bases, the J end lost 4 bases, and 18 bases lay between the germline ends.

About this clonotype: Germline is not matched at one junction end, which may reflect a read error. The gene calls are TRBV7-8 and TRBJ2-5, with a tentative D call TRBD2 (6 bases). The CDR3 contains 13 residues. Germline V gene lookup returns CDR1 SGHVS and CDR2 FQNEAQ. This chain's CDR3 is CTSSLWGEETQYF. The CDR3 DNA reads TGTACCAGCAGCTTATGGGGGGAAGAGACCCAGTACTTC.